The 15 T cell receptor beta chains listed next were all sequenced from one sample in a study of T-cell reconstitution after alpha-beta-depleted transplantation in children. A TCRbeta library incorporating unique molecular identifiers was prepared. TCRdb re-called the PCR reads through MiXCR, storing one row per CDR3 protein. The sample holds approximately 650,000 distinct CDR3 sequences, around 14% seen once. The sequenced sample was PBMCs, obtained before TCRalphabeta/CD19-depleted stem cell transplant. The receptors originated from a girl under 10 years old with congenital amegakaryocytic thrombocytopenia, due to receive a stem cell transplant.

The chain combines TRBV27 with TRBJ1-1; D remains unclear. In germline, CDR1 is MNHEY, CDR2 SMNVEV (reference sequence). Between the trimmed V and J ends, which lost 5 bases and 1 base, there was a span of 11 bases. The CDR3 is 14 amino acids. The CDR3 spells CASSPRGRNTEAFF. The CDR3 DNA is TGTGCCAGCAGTCCCCGAGGGAGGAACACTGAAGCTTTCTTT.

In this sample, this clonotype turned up many times. V usage is TRBV29-1 and J usage is TRBJ2-7; tentative D call: TRBD2 (5 bases). With 7 bases removed from V and 0 bases from J, the gap between germline ends came to 10 bases. This CDR3 region has 12 residues. Germline V lookup: CDR1 SQVTM, CDR2 ANQGSEA. The CDR3 here is CSGRASSYEQYF. The CDR3, as DNA: TGCAGCGGGCGGGCCAGCTCCTACGAGCAGTACTTC.

The chain couples TRBV12-3 or TRBV12-4 to TRBJ1-4; 7 bases fit TRBD1. Unmatched junction bases numbered 1, after V lost 5 bases and J lost 10 bases. This CDR3 region has 11 residues. Here the CDR3 reads CASSQGGKLFF. In nucleotides, the CDR3 is TGTGCCAGCAGTCAGGGGGGAAAACTGTTTTTT.

J is TRBJ2-3 and V is TRBV29-1; 8 bases fit TRBD2. The germline gives CDR1 SQVTM, CDR2 ANQGSEA. Losses at the gene ends were 6 bases for V and 5 bases for J; bases not matched to a gene: 7. This CDR3 contains 13 residues. The CDR3 nucleotides are TGCAGCGTCGGGGGGGGGGCTAAAGATACGCAGTATTTT. This codes for CSVGGGAKDTQYF.

The chain employs TRBV20-1 and TRBJ1-3; TRBD1 might be the D (5 bases). Deletions cut 6 bases from V and 4 bases from J, with 22 bases between. This CDR3 contains 16 residues. Looked up from germline, CDR1 is DFQATT and CDR2 is SNEGSKA (reference sequence). The CDR3 region has the DNA TGCAGTGCAACGCCCGGGGGACGTCGCATCGGAAACACCATATATTTT. Its protein is CSATPGGRRIGNTIYF.

In its sample, this clonotype was seen a few times. This sequence joins TRBV7-9 and TRBJ2-3; D might be TRBD2 (6 bases). The CDR3 extends over 15 amino acids. The germline V gene encodes CDR1 SEHNR and CDR2 FQNEAQ (reference sequence). With 5 bases removed from V and 4 bases from J, the gap between germline ends came to 16 bases. The CDR3 DNA is TGTGCCAGCAGCCTTAGCGGCCAACGTCCAGATACGCAGTATTTT. It yields the protein CASSLSGQRPDTQYF.

This clonotype has just a few counts. In DNA, the CDR3 is TGTGCCAGCAGCGCCACTAGCGGGTACAATGAGCAGTTCTTC. It specifies CASSATSGYNEQFF. V usage is TRBV7-9 and J usage is TRBJ2-1; 9 bases agree with TRBD2. V lost 5 bases, J lost 4 bases, and 3 bases stayed unmatched. CDR3 size: 14 residues. Germline V CDR1 and CDR2: SEHNR, FQNEAQ (reference sequence).

A few counts support this clonotype. V usage is TRBV27 and J usage is TRBJ2-7; no clear D gene. The CDR3 has 14 residues. The germline V and J ends were trimmed by 2 bases and 4 bases, with 12 bases remaining between them. The germline gives CDR1 MNHEY, CDR2 SMNVEV (reference sequence). The CDR3 sequence is CASSLTTSGYEQYF. In DNA, the CDR3 is TGTGCCAGCAGTTTAACGACTTCGGGTTACGAGCAGTACTTC.

Ten or more counts support this clonotype. The chain has TRBV20-1 and TRBJ2-7, with 7 bases aligning to TRBD2. V was clipped by 3 bases and J by 6 bases; unmatched bases: 2. CDR3 length equals 11 residues. Germline V CDR1 and CDR2: DFQATT, SNEGSKA (reference sequence). CDR3 protein: CSARWTSEQYF. The CDR3 DNA sequence: TGCAGTGCTAGGTGGACTAGCGAGCAGTACTTC.

The chain is built from TRBV20-1 and TRBJ2-7; the match to TRBD1 covers 7 bases. Germline V CDR1 and CDR2: DFQATT, SNEGSKA (reference sequence). The CDR3 is 15 amino acids. Trimming took 0 bases from V and 3 from J; bases not matched to a gene: 8. In DNA form, the CDR3 reads TGCAGTGCTAGAGACGTACGACAGGGCCACTACGAGCAGTACTTC. Translated, it gives CSARDVRQGHYEQYF.

This clonotype has ten or more counts. The chain links TRBV20-1 to TRBJ2-7; D may be TRBD2 (5 bases). V was cut by 0 bases and J by 6 bases, with 9 bases left in between. This CDR3 has 12 amino acids. CDR1 and CDR2 (germline): DFQATT, SNEGSKA (reference sequence). The CDR3 coding sequence is TGCAGTGCTAGAGATAGGGAGTTCGAGCAGTACTTC. Translated: CSARDREFEQYF.

V gene TRBV4-1 combines with J gene TRBJ2-3; 7 nucleotides match TRBD2. Germline CDR1 is MGHRA and CDR2 is YSYEKL. The CDR3 is made up of 17 amino acids. V lost 4 bases to trimming and J lost 0 bases; unmatched junction nucleotides: 10. CDR3 sequence reads: CASSLSRGRGSTDTQYF. The CDR3 nucleotides are TGCGCCAGCAGCCTCTCGCGCGGGAGAGGGAGCACAGATACGCAGTATTTT.

The rearrangement joins TRBV12-3 or TRBV12-4 to TRBJ1-1, with D possibly TRBD1 on 5 matching bases. The CDR3 loop spans 13 amino acids. V was pared by 1 base and J by 11 bases, with 14 bases between. The CDR3 nucleotides are TGTGCCAGCAGTTTAGAGGGACGGACCTCGGCTTTCTTT. Translation gives CASSLEGRTSAFF.

This clonotype was observed a handful of times. The rearrangement joins TRBV20-1 to TRBJ2-1, with 9 bases that match TRBD2. Trimming removed 7 bases from V and 10 bases from J; junction bases left unmatched: 11. The germline CDR1 and CDR2 sequences are DFQATT and SNEGSKA (reference sequence). This CDR3 has 13 amino acids. The CDR3 reads CSGVKGAGGEQFF. The CDR3 DNA sequence: TGCAGTGGGGTCAAGGGTGCGGGAGGGGAGCAGTTCTTC.

This clonotype was observed at least ten times. The chain has TRBV20-1 and TRBJ2-7, with 12 bases identical to TRBD2. This CDR3 is 13 amino acids long. CDR1 is DFQATT and CDR2 is SNEGSKA in the germline V gene (reference sequence). The J segment lost 9 bases and the V segment lost 2 bases, leaving 5 bases of the junction unmatched. The CDR3 spells CSARTSGRSGQYF. The CDR3 region has the DNA TGCAGTGCTAGAACTAGCGGGAGGAGCGGGCAGTACTTC.